This T cell receptor (beta chain) was documented in a study of T cells in localized non-small cell lung cancer (dated by TCRdb to between 2020 and 2021). Background for the entire study: The study analyzed T cell repertoires of 236 early-stage NSCLC patients, comparing tumors and uninvolved tumor-adjacent lungs. All 230 or so NSCLC patients in the cohort were treatment-naive and had localized lung tumors that were resected. NSCLC patients had a mean age of approximately 70 years, and 129 were male and about a hundred female.

For this clone: This clone's antigen is unknown. Nothing much larger sits one base from this clone, and base qualities are not available.

Overall study results and their limits: Because multi-region tumor sequencing was not performed, intratumor heterogeneity could not be ruled out. Since the design was exploratory, TCR variables were selected using unadjusted p-values with no false-discovery rate correction. Longer overall survival was associated with higher T cell density in blood, whereas shorter survival was associated with higher clonality in adjacent lung. A median of approximately 55 of the top 100 tumor clones were detected in paired uninvolved adjacent lung, and 28 of these tumor clones were also found among the top 100 clones of the paired uninvolved adjacent lung. Uninvolved tumor-adjacent lung showed the highest T cell clonality, higher than tumor, which suggests more focused antigenic responses in the adjacent lung.

CDR1 and CDR2 (SGHRS, YFSETQ) derive from the germline V gene. Taken from cysteine to phenylalanine, the CDR3 has 15 residues. Just the 45-base CDR3 DNA is kept, in frame starting at base 1. A distance of 9 bases separates the germline ends of V and J, which lose 0 bases and 2 bases respectively. TCR beta CDR3 regions were sequenced from DNA using the immunoSEQ Assay. Per the source publication's procedure: To compute T cell density, TCR beta template counts were normalized to usable DNA, which was estimated by amplifying housekeeping genes. The preseqR package was used to estimate richness by extrapolating to 400,000 templates for PBMC samples and to 120,000 templates for tissue samples. Clonality was defined as one minus Pielou's evenness. Tissue-enriched TCRs were identified by differential abundance testing using productive amino-acid clonotypes, minimum total count 5 and alpha 0.1. The Jaccard Index and the Morisita Overlap Index were used to measure repertoire overlap between compartments. GLIPH clustered TCR beta CDR3s with public tetramer-defined viral CDR3s; viral motifs required at least three viral sequences plus V-gene enrichment. This immuneACCESS table, as held by TCRdb, lists in-frame sequences with V and J called but not all clones. Of the missing ones, under half trace to an unresolved V gene in checked studies; the others have no known cause. For V, J and clone size, that table is used; D and trimming come from the DNA. This sample gives more than 20,000 clones in total; about 90% of them show up just once. The leading ten clones occupy around 32% of the sample.

At diagnosis, tumor, uninvolved tumor-adjacent lung and peripheral blood were collected and then preserved as a mix of FFPE and fresh-frozen material. For TCR repertoire profiling, blood samples were analyzed as peripheral blood mononuclear cells. The TCR originated in a male donor at least 60 years old with stage I squamous cell lung carcinoma. The chain is made from TRBV5-1 and TRBJ2-1; the D gene is possibly TRBD1 or TRBD2, with 6 bases matching each. This material consisted of peripheral blood, taken before any cancer treatment. In nucleotides, the sequence is TGCGCCAGCAGCTTGGTGGGGGGCACCTACAATGAGCAGTTCTTC. It specifies CASSLVGGTYNEQFF.